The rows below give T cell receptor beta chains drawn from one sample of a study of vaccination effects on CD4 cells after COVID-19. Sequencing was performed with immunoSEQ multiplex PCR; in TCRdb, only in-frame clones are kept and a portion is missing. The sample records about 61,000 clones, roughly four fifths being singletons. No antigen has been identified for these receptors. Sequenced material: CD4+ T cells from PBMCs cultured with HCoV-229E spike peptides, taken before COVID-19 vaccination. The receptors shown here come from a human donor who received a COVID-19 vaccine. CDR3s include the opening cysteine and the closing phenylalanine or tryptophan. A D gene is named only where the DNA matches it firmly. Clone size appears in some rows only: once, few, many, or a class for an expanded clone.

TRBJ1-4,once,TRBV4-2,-,CASSQVGATNEKLFF,TGTGCCAGCAGCCAAGTGGGGGCAACTAATGAAAAACTGTTTTTT
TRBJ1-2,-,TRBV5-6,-,CASRGRPSTYGYTF,TGTGCCAGCAGGGGAAGGCCGTCAACCTATGGCTACACCTTC
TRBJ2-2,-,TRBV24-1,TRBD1,CATAGQGGTGELFF,TGTGCCACCGCCGGACAGGGAGGCACCGGGGAGCTGTTTTTT
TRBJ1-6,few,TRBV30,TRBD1,CAWSTRPGQGDSPLHF,TGTGCCTGGAGTACCCGACCGGGACAGGGAGACTCACCCCTCCACTTT
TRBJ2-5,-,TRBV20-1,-,CSASSQLQETQYF,TGCAGTGCTAGTTCACAGCTTCAAGAGACCCAGTACTTC
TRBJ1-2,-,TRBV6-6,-,CASNFVRSYGYTF,TGTGCCAGCAATTTCGTGAGGAGCTATGGCTACACCTTC
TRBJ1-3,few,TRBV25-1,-,CATSPNHGDITSGNTIYF,TGTGCCACCTCCCCAAACCATGGTGACATCACGTCTGGAAACACCATATATTTT
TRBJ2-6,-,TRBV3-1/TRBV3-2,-,CASDKGGANVLTF,TGTGCCAGCGACAAGGGTGGGGCCAACGTCCTGACTTTC
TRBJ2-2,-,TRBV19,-,CASSPILSGAGELFF,TGTGCCAGTAGTCCCATTTTATCAGGGGCCGGGGAGCTGTTTTTT
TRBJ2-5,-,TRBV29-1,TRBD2,CSVEERLAGFGETQYF,TGCAGCGTTGAAGAAAGACTAGCCGGGTTCGGGGAGACCCAGTACTTC
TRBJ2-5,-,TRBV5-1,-,CASSYAGTPQETQYF,TGCGCCAGCAGCTACGCCGGGACTCCGCAAGAGACCCAGTACTTC
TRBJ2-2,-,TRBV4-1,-,CASSQGAGARNTGELFF,TGCGCCAGCAGCCAAGGGGCAGGGGCCAGAAACACCGGGGAGCTGTTTTTT
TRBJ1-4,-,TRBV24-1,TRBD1,CATSDTTGDGEKLFF,TGTGCCACCAGTGACACGACAGGGGATGGAGAAAAACTGTTTTTT
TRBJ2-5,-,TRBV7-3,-,CASSLTLQETQYF,TGTGCCAGCAGCTTAACACTCCAAGAGACCCAGTACTTC
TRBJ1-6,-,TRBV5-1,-,CASRSEGESPLHF,TGCGCCAGCAGATCGGAGGGGGAGTCACCCCTCCACTTT
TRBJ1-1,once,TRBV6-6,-,CASSYRQGRTEAFF,TGTGCCAGCAGTTACAGGCAGGGGCGAACTGAAGCTTTCTTT
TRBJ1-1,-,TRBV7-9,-,CASSFAGSEAFF,TGTGCCAGCAGCTTCGCGGGTTCTGAAGCTTTCTTT
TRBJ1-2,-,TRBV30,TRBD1,CAWSLGQGLDGYTF,TGTGCCTGGAGTCTCGGACAGGGTTTAGATGGCTACACCTTC
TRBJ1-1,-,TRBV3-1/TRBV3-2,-,CASSQDWGGRGNTEAFF,TGTGCCAGCAGCCAAGATTGGGGGGGAAGGGGGAACACTGAAGCTTTCTTT
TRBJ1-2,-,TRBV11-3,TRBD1,CASSFRVGQGKYGYTF,TGTGCCAGCAGCTTTAGAGTAGGACAGGGGAAATATGGCTACACCTTC
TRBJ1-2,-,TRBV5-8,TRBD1,CASSFRRGGDGYTF,TGTGCCAGCAGCTTTCGTAGAGGGGGCGACGGCTACACCTTC
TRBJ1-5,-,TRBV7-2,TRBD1,CASSSSTGSGQPQHF,TGTGCCAGCAGCTCCTCGACAGGGTCAGGGCAGCCCCAGCATTTT
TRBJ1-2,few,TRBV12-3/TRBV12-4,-,CASGMNYGYTF,TGTGCCAGCGGGATGAACTATGGCTACACCTTC
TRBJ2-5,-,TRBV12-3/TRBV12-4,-,CASSLNSQETQYF,TGTGCCAGCAGTTTAAACAGTCAAGAGACCCAGTACTTC
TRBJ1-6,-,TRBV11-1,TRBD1,CASSFWTGEYNSPLHF,TGTGCCAGCAGCTTCTGGACAGGGGAATATAATTCACCCCTCCACTTT
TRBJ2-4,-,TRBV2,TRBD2,CASGSGAGGPVTKNIQYF,TGTGCCAGCGGAAGTGGAGCGGGGGGGCCTGTTACCAAAAACATTCAGTACTTC
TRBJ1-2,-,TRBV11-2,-,CASSETVNYGYTF,TGTGCCAGCAGCGAGACAGTGAACTATGGCTACACCTTC
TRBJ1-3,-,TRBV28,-,CASSSSGGSGNTIYF,TGTGCCAGCAGTTCCTCCGGAGGGTCTGGAAACACCATATATTTT
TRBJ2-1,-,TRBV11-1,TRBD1,CASSLRDRGGNEQFF,TGTGCCAGCAGCCTTCGGGACAGGGGCGGCAATGAGCAGTTCTTC
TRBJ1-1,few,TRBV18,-,CASSQTTNTEAFF,TGTGCCAGCTCACAGACAACAAACACTGAAGCTTTCTTT
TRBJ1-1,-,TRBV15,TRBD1,CATSRVHRGSTEAFF,TGTGCCACCAGCAGAGTACACAGGGGAAGTACTGAAGCTTTCTTT
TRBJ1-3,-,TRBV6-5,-,CASKSSGNTIYF,TGTGCCAGCAAGAGCTCTGGAAACACCATATATTTT
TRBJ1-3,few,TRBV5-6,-,CASSLGFNSGNTIYF,TGTGCCAGCAGCTTGGGGTTCAACTCTGGAAACACCATATATTTT
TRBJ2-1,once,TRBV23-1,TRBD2,CASQRGGSSPPNEQFF,TGCGCCAGCCAGCGGGGGGGTAGTAGCCCCCCCAATGAGCAGTTCTTC
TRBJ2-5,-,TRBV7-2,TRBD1,CASSPGQGETQYF,TGTGCCAGCAGCCCGGGACAGGGGGAGACCCAGTACTTC
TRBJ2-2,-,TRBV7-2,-,CASSLLVTTGELFF,TGTGCCAGCAGCTTATTGGTCACGACCGGGGAGCTGTTTTTT
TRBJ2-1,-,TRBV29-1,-,CSVVSLAYNEQFF,TGCAGCGTTGTGAGCCTAGCTTACAATGAGCAGTTCTTC
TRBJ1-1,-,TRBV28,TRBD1,CASSLAGTGQAEAFF,TGTGCCAGCAGTTTAGCTGGGACAGGGCAAGCTGAAGCTTTCTTT
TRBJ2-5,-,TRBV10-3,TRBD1,CAIRGTGTEQETQYF,TGTGCCATCAGGGGTACCGGGACAGAGCAAGAGACCCAGTACTTC
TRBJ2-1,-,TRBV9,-,CASSPRQYNEQFF,TGTGCCAGCAGCCCCCGACAGTACAATGAGCAGTTCTTC
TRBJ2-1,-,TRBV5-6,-,CASSLMGTAYNEQFF,TGTGCCAGCAGCTTGATGGGGACTGCTTACAATGAGCAGTTCTTC
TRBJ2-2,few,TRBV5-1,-,CASSFTGLNTGELFF,TGCGCCAGCAGCTTCACGGGTCTTAACACCGGGGAGCTGTTTTTT
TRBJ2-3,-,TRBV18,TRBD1,CASSPLPGTGHDTQYF,TGTGCCAGCTCACCACTTCCCGGGACAGGCCACGATACGCAGTATTTT
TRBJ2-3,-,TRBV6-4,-,CASSARPSTDTQYF,TGTGCCAGCAGTGCAAGACCGAGCACAGATACGCAGTATTTT
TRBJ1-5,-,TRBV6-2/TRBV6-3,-,CASSYSIISNQPQHF,TGTGCCAGCAGTTACTCGATAATTAGCAATCAGCCCCAGCATTTT
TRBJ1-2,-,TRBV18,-,CASSPGGGFFFGGYTF,TGTGCCAGCTCACCAGGGGGAGGTTTCTTCTTCGGTGGCTACACCTTC
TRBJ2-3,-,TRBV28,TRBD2,CASTPRAGGRTDTQYF,TGTGCCAGCACCCCCCGAGCGGGGGGGCGTACAGATACGCAGTATTTT
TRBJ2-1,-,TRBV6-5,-,CASSYRGLPYNEQFF,TGTGCCAGCAGTTACCGGGGATTGCCCTACAATGAGCAGTTCTTC
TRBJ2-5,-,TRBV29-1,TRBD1,CSVAGTGLRTQYF,TGCAGCGTGGCCGGGACAGGGTTGAGGACCCAGTACTTC
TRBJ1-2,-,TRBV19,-,CASSIGGLGYGYTF,TGTGCCAGTAGTATAGGTGGGCTCGGCTATGGCTACACCTTC
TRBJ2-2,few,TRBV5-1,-,CASSLAIQSNTGELFF,TGCGCCAGCAGCTTGGCCATACAGTCGAACACCGGGGAGCTGTTTTTT
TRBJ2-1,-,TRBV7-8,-,CASSLQRISYNEQFF,TGTGCCAGCAGCCTTCAGAGAATCTCCTACAATGAGCAGTTCTTC
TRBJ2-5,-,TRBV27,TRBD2,CASSLFGRLAGDLTIQETQYF,TGTGCCAGCAGTTTATTTGGGCGACTAGCGGGGGACCTCACGATCCAAGAGACCCAGTACTTC
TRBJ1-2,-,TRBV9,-,CASSAGGNYGYTF,TGTGCCAGCAGCGCCGGGGGGAACTATGGCTACACCTTC
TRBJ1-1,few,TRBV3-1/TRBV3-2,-,CASSEAGVTEAFF,TGTGCCAGCAGCGAGGCAGGGGTCACTGAAGCTTTCTTT
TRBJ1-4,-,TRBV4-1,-,CASSQGRLTTNEKLFF,TGCGCCAGCAGCCAAGGCAGACTCACAACTAATGAAAAACTGTTTTTT
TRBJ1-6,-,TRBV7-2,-,CASSRDTTSPLHF,TGTGCCAGCAGCCGGGACACCACCTCACCCCTCCACTTT
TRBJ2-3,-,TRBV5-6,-,CASSSVGGTDTQYF,TGTGCCAGCAGCTCGGTGGGGGGCACAGATACGCAGTATTTT